These 15 T cell receptor beta chains originate from one sample sequenced in a study of regulatory T cells in long-lasting Graves disease. Time point indicated: newly diagnosed GD, antithyroid drugs for less than 3 months. Preparation of the TCR library used RNA extracted from PBMCs. Library construction for TCR beta used iRepertoire HTBI primers and Arm-PCR of CDR3 regions. TCRdb redid the calling of the multiplex PCR reads with MiXCR, one entry per CDR3 protein. This table has 400,000 to 550,000 distinct CDR3 sequences, more than 12% appearing once. The data also belong to a second study, concerning T cells in Graves' hyperthyroidism and ophthalmopathy.

Sequences were derived from peripheral blood mononuclear cells (PBMCs), sampled at new diagnosis, from a patient treated with antithyroid drugs. The source of these receptors is a young woman with Graves disease.

The chain employs TRBV4-1 and TRBJ1-4; D remains ambiguous. V lost 4 bases, J lost 4 bases, and 10 bases lay in between. There are 14 residues in the CDR3. From germline, CDR1 is MGHRA and CDR2 YSYEKL. The chain's CDR3 is CASSLPGINEKLFF. The CDR3 nucleotides read TGCGCCAGCAGCCTCCCCGGGATTAATGAAAAACTGTTTTTT.

Many counts were recorded for this clonotype. The chain uses TRBV20-1 and TRBJ2-3; D is ambiguous. The CDR3 runs to 16 residues. Germline V CDR1 and CDR2: DFQATT, SNEGSKA (reference sequence). V lost 0 bases, J lost 5 bases, and 18 bases lay in between. The CDR3 nucleotides are TGCAGTGCTAGAGATGAGGAGCGTGGGTCACGAGATACGCAGTATTTT. Translated: CSARDEERGSRDTQYF.

This clonotype was found many times. The rearrangement joins TRBV2 to TRBJ2-5, with 7 bases aligning to TRBD1. The CDR3 totals 13 residues. With 4 bases clipped from V and 5 bases from J, the junction kept 4 bases outside the gene matches. Germline CDR1 SNHLY, CDR2 FYNNEI. The CDR3 nucleotides read TGTGCCAGCAGTGCGGACAGGACCGAGACCCAGTACTTC. Protein sequence: CASSADRTETQYF.

This clonotype occurred many times. V is TRBV9 and J is TRBJ2-3; D is possibly TRBD2 (5 bases). V was pared by 8 bases and J by 0 bases, with 10 bases between. Per the germline V gene, CDR1 is SGDLS and CDR2 is YYNGEE. The CDR3 totals 13 residues. CDR3: CASRAASTDTQYF. The DNA of the CDR3 is TGTGCCAGTCGAGCGGCGAGCACAGATACGCAGTATTTT. The whole variable domain, remainder taken from reference TRBV9 and TRBJ2-3, is DSGVTQTPKHLITATGQRVTLRCSPRSGDLSVYWYQQSLDQGLQFLIQYYNGEERAKGNILERFSAQQFPDLHSELNLSSLELGDSALYFCASRAASTDTQYFGPGTRLTVL.

This clonotype was found many times. The rearrangement joins TRBV7-3 to TRBJ2-5, with D unresolved. The CDR3 runs 13 residues. CDR1 is SGHTA and CDR2 is FQGTGA in the germline V gene. The germline V and J ends were trimmed by 0 bases and 7 bases, with 9 bases remaining between them. The CDR3: CASSLTDPGTQYF. Written as DNA, the CDR3 is TGTGCCAGCAGCTTAACGGACCCGGGGACCCAGTACTTC.

The sample holds a few counts of this clonotype. The chain carries TRBV5-1 and TRBJ2-5; TRBD2 matches 12 bases. The germline V gene has CDR1 SGHRS and CDR2 YFSETQ. The CDR3 runs to 17 residues. J was trimmed by 1 base and V by 3 bases; bases with no gene match: 7. CDR3 region: CASSSGTSGLGQETQYF. The CDR3 DNA is TGCGCCAGCAGCTCCGGGACTAGCGGGTTAGGCCAAGAGACCCAGTACTTC.

This clonotype has a count of ten or more. The chain has TRBV11-2 and TRBJ1-3; TRBD1 is a possible D gene (6 bases). V was pared by 4 bases and J by 4 bases, with 20 bases between. CDR1 SGHAT and CDR2 FQNNGV come from the germline V gene. CDR3 length: 17 amino acids. The CDR3 reads CASSSPRGGASGNTIYF. The CDR3, as DNA: TGTGCCAGCAGCTCCCCTCGTGGGGGCGCCTCGGGAAACACCATATATTTT.

This rearrangement joins TRBV5-1 to TRBJ2-5, with TRBD1 identical over 8 bases. V was pared by 5 bases and J by 1 base, with 7 bases of the junction left unmatched. Germline CDR1 reads SGHRS; CDR2 reads YFSETQ. The CDR3 is 15 residues long. CDR3 in DNA: TGCGCCAGCAGGGATACCGGGACAGGCCAAGAGACCCAGTACTTC. Protein product: CASRDTGTGQETQYF.

This clonotype was counted many times. This sequence joins TRBV28 and TRBJ2-7; 7 positions match TRBD2. V was pared by 4 bases and J by 5 bases, with 11 bases of the junction left unmatched. The CDR3 is 15 residues long. Germline CDR1 MDHEN, CDR2 SYDVKM. CDR3 DNA: TGTGCCAGCAGTTGGGCCGGACTAGTTGACGACGAGCAGTACTTC. As protein: CASSWAGLVDDEQYF.

Ten or more counts support this clonotype. The CDR3 DNA reads TGTGCCAGCAGCCCCGACAGGTCCTCTACCCTCTATGGCTACACCTTC. Residues: CASSPDRSSTLYGYTF. The V and J genes are TRBV7-3 and TRBJ1-2; possible D gene TRBD1, 6 bases. This CDR3 is 16 amino acids long. Germline V gene sequence: CDR1 SGHTA, CDR2 FQGTGA. The V gene lost 5 bases and the J gene lost 4 bases, with 20 bases spanning the gap.

In its sample, this clonotype was seen many times. The chain carries TRBV6-1 and TRBJ2-5; tentatively, D is TRBD1 or TRBD2 (6 bases each). This CDR3 contains 15 residues. Germline-derived CDR1 and CDR2 are MNHNS and SASEGT. Deletions cut 6 bases from V and 4 bases from J, with 18 bases between. The CDR3 DNA follows: TGTGCCAGCAGCCAAGGGGGGCCCCCGAGAGAGACCCAGTACTTC. Protein product: CASSQGGPPRETQYF.

The gene calls are TRBV20-1 and TRBJ2-5, with 11 bases fitting TRBD2. CDR1 and CDR2 (germline): DFQATT, SNEGSKA (reference sequence). V shed 6 bases and J 5 bases; nucleotides not matched to a gene: 8. This CDR3 contains 14 residues. CDR3: CSAKLAGVFETQYF. CDR3 nucleotide sequence: TGCAGTGCAAAACTAGCGGGAGTTTTCGAGACCCAGTACTTC.

The sample holds many counts of this clonotype. The gene calls are TRBV7-9 and TRBJ2-3; D unclear. This CDR3 region has 16 residues. Germline V gives CDR1 SEHNR, CDR2 FQNEAQ (reference sequence). With 5 bases removed from V and 4 bases from J, the gap between germline ends came to 19 bases. In nucleotides, the CDR3 is TGTGCCAGCAGCCCACTCCTCCCTCTCGGTGCAGATACGCAGTATTTT. Translated, it gives CASSPLLPLGADTQYF.

The chain is built from TRBV20-1 and TRBJ2-3, with a possible D match to TRBD2 (6 bases). V lost 3 bases to trimming and J lost 3 bases, with 16 bases between them. The germline V gene encodes CDR1 DFQATT and CDR2 SNEGSKA (reference sequence). The CDR3 totals 15 residues. CDR3 in amino acids: CSASLAGIFTDTQYF. Written as DNA, the CDR3 is TGCAGTGCTAGCCTCGCGGGAATATTTACAGATACGCAGTATTTT.

This clonotype has a count of ten or more. This sequence joins TRBV2 and TRBJ2-7; 8 nucleotides match TRBD2. Germline V gene lookup returns CDR1 SNHLY and CDR2 FYNNEI. V lost 7 bases, J lost 0 bases, and 8 bases stayed unmatched. This CDR3 comprises 15 residues. Here the CDR3 DNA reads TGTGCCAGCATAAATAGCGGGGTGGGCTCCTACGAGCAGTACTTC. Its protein is CASINSGVGSYEQYF.